One sample yielded the 23 T cell receptor beta chains listed below, sequenced in a study of T cells in Graves' hyperthyroidism and ophthalmopathy. TCR beta CDR3 regions were amplified from RNA. An initial round of RT-PCR targeting the TCR CDR3 relied on the HTBI primer set. TCRdb re-called the multiplex PCR reads through MiXCR, storing one row per CDR3 protein. The repertoire holds 500,000 to 650,000 distinct CDR3 sequences, with around 15% as singletons. Material for sequencing was blood. All receptors derive from a middle-aged woman with Graves' hyperthyroidism.

This clonotype was observed a few times. The genes are TRBV5-1 and TRBJ2-3; 8 bases fit TRBD2. Per the germline V gene, CDR1 is SGHRS and CDR2 is YFSETQ. J was trimmed by 3 bases and V by 7 bases; bases with no gene match: 1. The CDR3 loop spans 12 amino acids. The DNA of the CDR3 is TGCGCCAGCGCTAGCGGGACAGATACGCAGTATTTT. Protein product: CASASGTDTQYF.

This sequence joins TRBV6-2 or TRBV6-3 and TRBJ2-1, with a possible D match to TRBD1 (6 bases). Per germline, CDR1 MNHEY and CDR2 SVGEGT. This CDR3 region has 14 residues. The germline V and J ends were trimmed by 4 bases and 7 bases, with 14 bases remaining between them. The CDR3 DNA reads TGTGCCAGCAGTTGGGGGCCACTAGGAAATGAGCAGTTCTTC. It codes for CASSWGPLGNEQFF.

This rearrangement joins TRBV6-6 to TRBJ2-7; TRBD1 matches 9 bases. Germline values: CDR1 MNHNY, CDR2 SVGAGI (reference sequence). The CDR3 extends over 17 amino acids. J lost 3 bases, V lost 0 bases, and 9 bases had no gene match. CDR3 nucleotide sequence: TGTGCCAGCAGTTACTCGAAAAACAGGGGGCGCTTCTACGAGCAGTACTTC. Amino acids: CASSYSKNRGRFYEQYF.

J is TRBJ1-1 and V is TRBV30; D is perhaps TRBD1 (5 bases). This CDR3 spans 15 amino acids. The germline V gene encodes CDR1 GTSNPN and CDR2 SVGIG (reference sequence). The V end lost 4 bases, the J end lost 4 bases, and 19 bases lay between the germline ends. CDR3 DNA: TGTGCCTGGACCGACGGGGCAGGGCTAAGCACTGAAGCTTTCTTT. Residues: CAWTDGAGLSTEAFF.

This clonotype was seen ten or more times. J is TRBJ1-1 and V is TRBV11-1; D is uncertain. The CDR3 sequence is 16 residues long. Germline V gives CDR1 SGHAT, CDR2 FQDESV (reference sequence). V was shortened by 2 bases and J by 4 bases, with 17 bases between the two germline ends. For the CDR3, the DNA is TGTGCCAGCAGCTTAAAGTCGGCGGGCTTGGGCACTGAAGCTTTCTTT. Its protein product is CASSLKSAGLGTEAFF.

The rearrangement joins TRBV18 to TRBJ2-1; TRBD2 is a possible D gene (7 bases). This CDR3 comprises 14 residues. V was shortened by 3 bases and J by 6 bases, with 12 bases between the two germline ends. CDR1 and CDR2 (germline): KGHSH, LQKENI. The CDR3: CASSPQAGANEQFF. CDR3 nucleotide sequence: TGTGCCAGCTCACCCCAGGCGGGGGCCAATGAGCAGTTCTTC. Based on the CDR3 plus reference TRBV18 and TRBJ2-1, the full variable domain is NAGVMQNPRHLVRRRGQEARLRCSPMKGHSHVYWYRQLPEEGLKFMVYLQKENIIDESGMPKERFSAEFPKEGPSILRIQQVVRGDSAAYFCASSPQAGANEQFFGPGTRLTVL.

This clonotype was seen repeatedly, ten times or more. V and J are TRBV7-2 and TRBJ2-3; a possible D gene is TRBD2 (6 bases). Germline CDR1 is SGHTA and CDR2 is FQGNSA. This CDR3 contains 17 residues. V was clipped by 0 bases and J by 2 bases, with 15 bases between them. The CDR3 sequence is CASSLAGLFAPTDTQYF. The CDR3, as DNA: TGTGCCAGCAGCTTAGCAGGACTATTCGCTCCCACAGATACGCAGTATTTT. The whole variable domain, remainder taken from reference TRBV7-2 and TRBJ2-3, is GAGVSQSPSNKVTEKGKDVELRCDPISGHTALYWYRQSLGQGLEFLIYFQGNSAPDKSGLPSDRFSAERTGGSVSTLTIQRTQQEDSAVYLCASSLAGLFAPTDTQYFGPGTRLTVL.

In the case of this clonotype: Since a much larger clone is just one base distant, this may be a read error. The J gene is TRBJ2-2, the V gene TRBV13, with D tentatively TRBD2 (5 bases). Germline CDR1 is PRHDT and CDR2 is FYEKMQ (reference sequence). The CDR3 runs to 13 residues. CDR3: CASSYSRTGELLF. Here the CDR3 DNA reads TGTGCCAGCAGCTACTCTAGGACCGGGGAGCTGCTTTTT. The complete variable domain, with remaining parts taken from reference TRBV13 and TRBJ2-2, reads AAGVIQSPRHLIKEKRETATLKCYPIPRHDTVYWYQQGPGQDPQFLISFYEKMQSDKGSIPDRFSAQQFSDYHSELNMSSLELGDSALYFCASSYSRTGELLFGEGSRLTVL.

This clonotype was observed at least ten times. The chain employs TRBV7-2 and TRBJ2-7, with 7 bases fitting TRBD1. This CDR3 region has 15 residues. CDR1 and CDR2 (germline): SGHTA, FQGNSA. The ends lost 1 base at V and 0 bases at J; junction bases unmatched: 3. CDR3 coding DNA: TGTGCCAGCAGCTTAGTCGGACAGGCCTCCTACGAGCAGTACTTC. Amino acid sequence: CASSLVGQASYEQYF. Full variable domain (rest looked up from reference TRBV7-2 and TRBJ2-7): GAGVSQSPSNKVTEKGKDVELRCDPISGHTALYWYRQSLGQGLEFLIYFQGNSAPDKSGLPSDRFSAERTGGSVSTLTIQRTQQEDSAVYLCASSLVGQASYEQYFGPGTRLTVT.

This clonotype came up many times. V usage is TRBV28 and J usage is TRBJ2-2; the D gene is possibly TRBD1 (6 bases). The CDR3 covers 16 residues. Germline V CDR1 and CDR2: MDHEN, SYDVKM. V dropped 5 bases and J dropped 7 bases, with 20 bases sitting between them. The CDR3 protein is CASSPLGAGKVGELFF. CDR3 in DNA: TGTGCCAGCAGTCCGCTGGGGGCAGGGAAAGTCGGGGAGCTGTTTTTT.

This sequence joins TRBV20-1 and TRBJ1-3; D call uncertain. Deletions cut 5 bases from V and 4 bases from J, with 15 bases between. Germline assignment: CDR1 DFQATT and CDR2 SNEGSKA (reference sequence). The CDR3 contains 14 residues. The CDR3 DNA follows: TGCAGTGCTCCCCGGGCGAAGGACGGAAACACCATATATTTT. Translated: CSAPRAKDGNTIYF.

This clonotype was picked up many times. Here the CDR3 DNA reads TGTGCCAGCAGCACCCGGACAGGGGGTTTTGAGACCCAGTACTTC. The encoded protein is CASSTRTGGFETQYF. This rearrangement joins TRBV13 to TRBJ2-5; 10 nucleotides line up with TRBD1. V gave up 5 bases and J gave up 5 bases; unmatched junction bases: 8. This CDR3 comprises 15 residues. Germline assignment: CDR1 PRHDT and CDR2 FYEKMQ (reference sequence).

There are a few counts of this clonotype. The V gene is TRBV3-1, the J gene TRBJ1-6; TRBD1 matches at 7 bases. Per the germline V gene, CDR1 is LGHDT and CDR2 is YNNKEL (reference sequence). V lost 1 base, J lost 16 bases, and 10 bases stayed unmatched. The CDR3 has 14 amino acids. CDR3 residues: CASSQGGQAGKLHF. The CDR3 bases are TGTGCCAGCAGCCAAGGTGGACAGGCCGGGAAGCTCCACTTT.

In this sample, this clonotype turned up a few times. At one boundary the junction diverges from the germline segment, which might be a read error. The gene calls are TRBV25-1 and TRBJ2-7, with D hard to call. Per the germline V gene, CDR1 is MGHDK and CDR2 is SYGVNS. This CDR3 has 13 residues. DNA of the CDR3: TGTGCTAGCAGTGAACCGAATTCCTACGAGCAGTACTTC. Its translation: CASSEPNSYEQYF.

This clonotype was detected many times. The CDR3 sequence: CASSPGVVSTDTQYF. As DNA, the CDR3 is TGTGCCAGCAGCCCCGGGGTGGTTAGCACAGATACGCAGTATTTT. The chain carries TRBV7-9 and TRBJ2-3; D possibly corresponds to TRBD2 (5 bases). Germline CDR1 and CDR2: SEHNR and FQNEAQ (reference sequence). This CDR3 is built from 15 residues. The V end lost 5 bases, the J end lost 0 bases, and 12 bases lay between the germline ends.

Only a few counts were recorded for this clonotype. The chain is built from TRBV6-1 and TRBJ2-7, with 9 bases lining up with TRBD1. Looked up from germline, CDR1 is MNHNS and CDR2 is SASEGT. The CDR3 length is 17 residues. The J segment lost 4 bases and the V segment lost 2 bases, leaving 12 bases of the junction unmatched. The CDR3 DNA reads as TGTGCCAGCAGTGAACTGGACAGGGGCCCAACTTTTTACGAGCAGTACTTC. Translating it yields CASSELDRGPTFYEQYF.

The rearrangement uses TRBV14 and TRBJ1-2; D is unresolved. The CDR3 length is 15 residues. Germline CDR1 and CDR2: SGHDN and FVKESK. The V end was cut by 3 bases, the J end by 4 bases, with 15 bases between. The CDR3 DNA sequence: TGTGCCAGCAGCCACGGGGAGGCAGTAAGCTATGGCTACACCTTC. Its protein is CASSHGEAVSYGYTF. The full variable domain, its missing parts supplied by reference TRBV14 and TRBJ1-2, is EAGVTQFPSHSVIEKGQTVTLRCDPISGHDNLYWYRRVMGKEIKFLLHFVKESKQDESGMPNNRFLAERTGGTYSTLKVQPAELEDSGVYFCASSHGEAVSYGYTFGSGTRLTVV.

In this sample, this clonotype turned up many times. The chain couples TRBV28 to TRBJ2-1; 10 bases are a match to TRBD2. The CDR3 length is 18 residues. Germline V gives CDR1 MDHEN, CDR2 SYDVKM. V lost 6 bases and J lost 5; bases outside the gene matches: 16. The CDR3 nucleotides are TGTGCCAGCAGCTCCGGACCACTAGCGGGATTTGGAAACAATGAGCAGTTCTTC. It translates to CASSSGPLAGFGNNEQFF.

This clonotype showed up many times. This rearrangement joins TRBV5-1 to TRBJ1-1, with 10 positions matching TRBD1. Per germline, CDR1 SGHRS and CDR2 YFSETQ. V trimming: 2 bases; J trimming: 0 bases; junction bases outside the gene matches: 4. This CDR3 is built from 16 residues. The CDR3 reads CASSFRTGGLNTEAFF. The CDR3 DNA reads as TGCGCCAGCAGCTTTCGGACAGGGGGTTTGAACACTGAAGCTTTCTTT. The complete variable domain, with remaining parts taken from reference TRBV5-1 and TRBJ1-1, reads KAGVTQTPRYLIKTRGQQVTLSCSPISGHRSVSWYQQTPGQGLQFLFEYFSETQRNKGNFPGRFSGRQFSNSRSEMNVSTLELGDSALYLCASSFRTGGLNTEAFFGQGTRLTVV.

This clonotype was seen only a few times. This chain links TRBV6-1 with TRBJ2-2; 9 bases fit TRBD1. The CDR3 consists of 15 residues. Germline CDR1 is MNHNS and CDR2 is SASEGT. The V segment lost 6 bases and the J segment 7 bases; nucleotides outside the gene matches: 9. The CDR3 DNA follows: TGTGCCAGCAGAACCGGGACAGGGAGCTACGGGGAGCTGTTTTTT. Translation gives CASRTGTGSYGELFF.

This clonotype was observed at least ten times. The chain has TRBV19 and TRBJ2-1, with 9 bases that match TRBD2. This CDR3 contains 14 residues. CDR1 and CDR2 (germline): LNHDA, SQIVND (reference sequence). J gave up 9 bases and V 7 bases, and 10 bases lay outside the gene matches. CDR3 in DNA: TGTGCCAGTATGGGTAGCGGGAGATTCGGTGAGCAGTTCTTC. It encodes CASMGSGRFGEQFF.

This chain's CDR3 is CASSPSPSERATQYF. In DNA, the CDR3 is TGTGCCAGCTCACCAAGTCCTAGCGAGAGGGCTACCCAGTACTTC. The V and J genes are TRBV18 and TRBJ2-5, with a tentative D call TRBD2 (6 bases). Germline CDR1 and CDR2: KGHSH and LQKENI. With 2 bases removed from V and 8 bases from J, the gap between germline ends came to 18 bases. The CDR3 has 15 residues.

The chain is built from TRBV6-2 or TRBV6-3 and TRBJ2-6, with 13 bases matching TRBD2. Germline V gene lookup returns CDR1 MNHEY and CDR2 SVGEGT. The CDR3 is 19 residues long. V trimming: 2 bases; J trimming: 3 bases; junction bases outside the gene matches: 7. The CDR3 sequence is CASSYGTSGKVIGANVLTF. The CDR3 region has the DNA TGTGCCAGCAGTTACGGGACTAGCGGGAAGGTAATTGGGGCCAACGTCCTGACTTTC.